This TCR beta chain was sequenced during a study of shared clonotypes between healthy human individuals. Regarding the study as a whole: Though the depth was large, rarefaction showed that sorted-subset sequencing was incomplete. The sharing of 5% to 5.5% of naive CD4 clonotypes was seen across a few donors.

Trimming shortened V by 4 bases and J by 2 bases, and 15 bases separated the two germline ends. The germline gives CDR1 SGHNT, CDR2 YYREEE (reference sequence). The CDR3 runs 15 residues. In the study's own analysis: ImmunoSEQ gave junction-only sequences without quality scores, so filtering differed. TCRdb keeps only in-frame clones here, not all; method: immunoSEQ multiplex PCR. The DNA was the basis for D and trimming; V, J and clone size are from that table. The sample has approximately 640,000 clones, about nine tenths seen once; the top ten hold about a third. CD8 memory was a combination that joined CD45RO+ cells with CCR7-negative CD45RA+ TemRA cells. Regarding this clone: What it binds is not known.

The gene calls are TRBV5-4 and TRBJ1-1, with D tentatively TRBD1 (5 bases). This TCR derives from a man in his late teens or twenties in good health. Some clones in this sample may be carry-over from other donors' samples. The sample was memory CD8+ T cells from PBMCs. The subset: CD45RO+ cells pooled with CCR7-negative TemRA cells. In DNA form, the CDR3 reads TGTGCCAGCAGCCTAAGTTTGACAGACAACACTGAAGCTTTCTTT. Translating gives CASSLSLTDNTEAFF.